Listed here are 15 T cell receptor beta chains from one sample, sequenced in a study of OX40 agonist ivuxolimab in advanced cancers. Sequencing was performed with immunoSEQ multiplex PCR; in TCRdb, only in-frame clones are kept and a portion is missing. This sample carries 5,500 to 7,000 clones, 77% of them seen once, and the ten largest clones take more than 20%. This specimen was CD4+ or CD8+ T cells sorted from blood, taken in a trial of the OX40 agonist ivuxolimab. All receptors come from an adult with an advanced solid tumor such as melanoma, head and neck, liver or kidney cancer.

Concerning this clone itself: With only one base between it and a far larger clone, this is likely a read error. The DNA for the CDR3 is TGTGCCAGCAGTTCGGGACACGGGGGTAATGAAAAACTGTTTTTT. The encoded protein is CASSSGHGGNEKLFF. The gene calls are TRBV5-5 and TRBJ1-4, with TRBD1 as a possible D gene (6 bases). This CDR3 contains 15 residues. CDR1 and CDR2 (germline): SGHKS, YYEKEE (reference sequence). The V end lost 5 bases, the J end lost 4 bases, and 15 bases lay between the germline ends.

The chain links TRBV9 to TRBJ2-3; TRBD1 might be the D (5 bases). V was trimmed by 0 bases and J by 4 bases, leaving 9 bases between them. The CDR3 runs to 14 residues. Germline V gives CDR1 SGDLS, CDR2 YYNGEE. CDR3 nucleotides: TGTGCCAGCAGCGTAGCAGGGTGGGCAGATACGCAGTATTTT. Its protein is CASSVAGWADTQYF.

The chain couples TRBV11-3 to TRBJ2-1, with D possibly being TRBD2 (6 bases). V shed 9 bases and J shed 6 bases, with 12 bases lying between them. CDR1 and CDR2 from the germline V gene are SGHNT and YENEEA. The CDR3 contains 12 residues. As DNA, the CDR3 is TGTGCCAGTGGAGGGCCGAGCAATGAGCAGTTCTTC. Translation: CASGGPSNEQFF. Full variable domain (remainder filled in from reference TRBV11-3 and TRBJ2-1): EAGVVQSPRYKIIEKKQPVAFWCNPISGHNTLYWYLQNLGQGPELLIRYENEEAVDDSQLPKDRFSAERLKGVDSTLKIQPAELGDSAVYLCASGGPSNEQFFGPGTRLTVL.

As regards this clone: Other DNA sequences within the sample encode an identical CDR3. Here the CDR3 DNA reads TGTGCCAGCAGCTTAGGGACAACGAACACTGAAGCTTTCTTT. Amino acid sequence: CASSLGTTNTEAFF. This chain connects TRBV11-2 to TRBJ1-1, with a tentative D call TRBD1 (5 bases). The germline V gene encodes CDR1 SGHAT and CDR2 FQNNGV. Trimming pared 1 base from V and 1 base from J, leaving 7 bases between. CDR3 length: 14 residues.

V is TRBV27 and J is TRBJ2-7; D is unclear. V lost 1 base and J 3 bases, leaving 1 base between the germline ends. Germline assignment: CDR1 MNHEY and CDR2 SMNVEV (reference sequence). The CDR3 has 11 amino acids. The CDR3 region is CASSLYYEQYF. The DNA for the CDR3 is TGTGCCAGCAGTTTATACTACGAGCAGTACTTC.

This clone was observed once. The chain is built from TRBV19 and TRBJ1-1; the D gene is possibly TRBD1 (5 bases). This CDR3 is built from 15 residues. From germline, CDR1 is LNHDA and CDR2 SQIVND (reference sequence). Between the trimmed V and J ends, which lost 3 bases and 1 base, there was a span of 12 bases. CDR3 bases: TGTGCCAGTAGTATTTGGGAGGGACGGAACACTGAAGCTTTCTTT. Translated: CASSIWEGRNTEAFF.

CDR3 sequence: CASSLGGEQFF. CDR3 DNA sequence: TGTGCCAGCAGCTTAGGGGGTGAGCAGTTCTTC. The V and J genes are TRBV7-1 and TRBJ2-1; weak D call: TRBD1 (6 bases). TRBV7-1 is reported as an ORF; its role is uncertain. V was trimmed by 4 bases and J by 9 bases, leaving 7 bases between them. The CDR3 has 11 amino acids.

This clone was counted a single time. This chain joins TRBV4-3 and TRBJ1-1, with D tentatively TRBD1 (5 bases). The CDR3 is 18 residues long. Trimming pared 0 bases from V and 0 bases from J, leaving 17 bases between. Germline V gene sequence: CDR1 LGHNA, CDR2 YSLEER. The CDR3 is CASSQEGGVMAMNTEAFF. The CDR3 coding sequence is TGCGCCAGCAGCCAAGAAGGAGGGGTTATGGCTATGAACACTGAAGCTTTCTTT.

V gene TRBV11-2 combines with J gene TRBJ2-3; no reliable D call. Trimming removed 5 bases from V and 4 bases from J, with 10 bases in between. This CDR3 is 13 amino acids long. The V gene's germline CDR1 is SGHAT and CDR2 FQNNGV. This chain's CDR3 is CASSHDGPDTQYF. The CDR3, as DNA: TGTGCCAGCAGCCACGACGGGCCAGATACGCAGTATTTT.

This sequence joins TRBV7-4 and TRBJ2-7; TRBD2 aligns across 8 bases. V shed 5 bases, J shed 6 bases, and the junction held 12 bases outside the gene matches. The CDR3 covers 15 residues. CDR1 and CDR2 (germline): SGHVT, SQSDAQ. The CDR3 loop is CASSPSGGNYGEQYF. CDR3 DNA: TGTGCCAGCAGCCCCTCGGGGGGGAATTACGGCGAGCAGTACTTC. The complete variable domain, with remaining parts taken from reference TRBV7-4 and TRBJ2-7, reads GAGVSQSPRYKVAKRGRDVALRCDSISGHVTLYWYRQTLGQGSEVLTYSQSDAQRDKSGRPSGRFSAERPERSVSTLKIQRTEQGDSAVYLCASSPSGGNYGEQYFGPGTRLTVT.

The rearrangement links TRBV5-8 to TRBJ1-5; D is perhaps TRBD1 (6 bases). The CDR3 runs to 14 residues. Trimming took off 4 bases at V and 3 bases at J, with 11 bases between the two ends. Germline CDR1 reads SGHTS; CDR2 reads YDEGEE. The CDR3: CASSTDSYNQPQHF. DNA for the CDR3: TGTGCCAGCAGCACGGACAGCTACAATCAGCCCCAGCATTTT. The full variable domain, rest sourced from reference TRBV5-8 and TRBJ1-5, is EAGVTQSPTHLIKTRGQQATLRCSPISGHTSVYWYQQALGLGLQFLLWYDEGEERNRGNFPPRFSGRQFPNYSSELNVNALELEDSALYLCASSTDSYNQPQHFGDGTRLSIL.

CDR3 nucleotide sequence: TGTGCCAGCAGTTTATCCAGGGATCTATTTGGGGCCAACGTCCTGACTTTC. Protein sequence: CASSLSRDLFGANVLTF. The J gene is TRBJ2-6, the V gene TRBV27, with D maybe TRBD1 (5 bases). Germline CDR1 and CDR2: MNHEY and SMNVEV (reference sequence). This CDR3 is built from 17 residues. Trimming took 0 bases from V and 3 from J, leaving 12 bases between them. Filled out from reference TRBV27 and TRBJ2-6, the complete variable domain reads EAQVTQNPRYLITVTGKKLTVTCSQNMNHEYMSWYRQDPGLGLRQIYYSMNVEVTDKGDVPEGYKVSRKEKRNFPLILESPSPNQTSLYFCASSLSRDLFGANVLTFGAGSRLTVL.

The rearrangement links TRBV5-1 to TRBJ1-1, with 10 nucleotides matching TRBD1. Germline CDR1 is SGHRS and CDR2 is YFSETQ. The CDR3 is 15 residues long. J gave up 5 bases and V 4 bases, and 8 bases lay outside the gene matches. CDR3 DNA: TGCGCCAGCAGCGAAACTCCGGGACAGGGGACTGAAGCTTTCTTT. Amino acid sequence: CASSETPGQGTEAFF.

V and J are TRBV10-2 and TRBJ2-3; the D gene is possibly TRBD2 (6 bases). The germline V gene encodes CDR1 WSHSY and CDR2 SAAADI. The CDR3 has 16 residues. V was trimmed by 5 bases and J by 0 bases, leaving 15 bases between them. CDR3 DNA sequence: TGCGCCAGCAGTAGTACCCGGACTATAAGCACAGATACGCAGTATTTT. As protein: CASSSTRTISTDTQYF.

The V call is TRBV2, the J call TRBJ2-7; D is ambiguous. The CDR3 consists of 12 residues. Trimming cost V 6 bases and J 4 bases, with 10 bases left between them. Germline V lookup: CDR1 SNHLY, CDR2 FYNNEI. The CDR3 sequence: CASSPPYYEQYF. CDR3 bases: TGTGCCAGCAGCCCCCCGTATTACGAGCAGTACTTC.